This T cell receptor (beta chain) was captured in a study of technical replicates of blood from a handful of donors. This CDR3 has 15 amino acids. Trimming took 4 bases from V and 7 from J; bases not matched to a gene: 8. CDR1 SGHNT and CDR2 YYREEE come from the germline V gene (reference sequence). Some clones are missing from TCRdb's copy, which holds only in-frame ones; the method was immunoSEQ multiplex PCR. The top ten hold 0.35% to 0.45% of the sample, which has under 95,000 clones, roughly 90% seen once. Sequencing was carried out using T cells isolated from PBMCs. This rearrangement joins TRBV5-4 to TRBJ2-2; 9 bases agree with TRBD1. The source is a human donor in good health. CDR3 amino acids: CASSTGQGGNGELFF. CDR3 in DNA: TGTGCCAGCAGCACGGGACAGGGTGGGAACGGGGAGCTGTTTTTT.